Shown below are 27 T cell receptor beta chains from a single sample sequenced in a study of T cell responses to AZD1222 COVID-19 vaccine. Assay used: immunoSEQ multiplex PCR; TCRdb lists only in-frame clones, some missing. This sample yields 150,000 to 200,000 clones, of which roughly 92% are seen a single time; about 0.6% belongs to the top ten. Sample: peripheral blood, taken on day 0 of AZD1222 vaccination. The origin of the receptors is an adult in good health.

The chain joins TRBV12-3 or TRBV12-4 to TRBJ1-5, with D perhaps matching TRBD1 (6 bases). Trimming pared 3 bases from V and 9 bases from J, leaving 12 bases between. CDR3 length: 13 residues. CDR3 DNA sequence: TGTGCCAGCAGTTTGGGGCAGGGGAGGCCCCAGCATTTT. Translating gives CASSLGQGRPQHF.

The chain recombines TRBV6-4 with TRBJ2-2; TRBD1 matches at 8 bases. This CDR3 contains 15 residues. Germline values: CDR1 MRHNA, CDR2 SNTAGT. Trimming at V came to 8 bases and at J to 0 bases, leaving 5 bases not matched to a gene. The DNA of the CDR3 is TGTGCCAGCCGTCCGGGACAGGCGAACACCGGGGAGCTGTTTTTT. This codes for CASRPGQANTGELFF.

The J gene is TRBJ1-5, the V gene TRBV4-1, with 8 bases matching TRBD1. From germline, CDR1 is MGHRA and CDR2 YSYEKL. V was pared by 3 bases and J by 0 bases, with 4 bases of the junction left unmatched. This CDR3 is 16 amino acids long. Here the CDR3 reads CASSHGQGNSNQPQHF. The CDR3, as DNA: TGCGCCAGCAGCCATGGACAGGGAAATAGCAATCAGCCCCAGCATTTT.

The rearrangement links TRBV3-1 (or the pseudogene TRBV3-2) to TRBJ1-3; a weak D match, TRBD1 (5 bases). Germline-derived CDR1 and CDR2 are LGHDT and YNNKEL (reference sequence). Trimming pared 1 base from V and 9 bases from J, leaving 16 bases between. CDR3 length: 15 residues. As DNA, the CDR3 is TGTGCCAGCAGCCAAGTTCGGCGGGGGGGGAGCACCATATATTTT. This sequence encodes CASSQVRRGGSTIYF.

CDR3 bases: TGTGCCAGCAGATCCACCACACAGGCTCCCAAAAACATTCAGTACTTC. Its protein is CASRSTTQAPKNIQYF. V is TRBV6-6 and J is TRBJ2-4, with D perhaps matching TRBD1 (5 bases). The germline V gene has CDR1 MNHNY and CDR2 SVGAGI (reference sequence). The CDR3 has 16 residues. Trimming pared 6 bases from V and 2 bases from J, leaving 17 bases between.

The chain links TRBV6-5 to TRBJ2-7, with D unclear. V was pared by 6 bases and J by 2 bases, with 11 bases between. CDR1 and CDR2 from the germline V gene are MNHEY and SVGAGI. This CDR3 is built from 13 residues. In DNA, the CDR3 is TGTGCCAGCAGCCAAGGGTCGACCTACGAGCAGTACTTC. Amino acids: CASSQGSTYEQYF.

The chain has TRBV7-2 and TRBJ1-5, with D unclear. Germline assignment: CDR1 SGHTA and CDR2 FQGNSA. V lost 5 bases, J lost 4 bases, and 6 bases lay in between. The CDR3 spans 12 residues. The CDR3 sequence: CASSEFNQPQHF. CDR3 nucleotide sequence: TGTGCCAGCAGCGAATTTAATCAGCCCCAGCATTTT.

V and J are TRBV29-1 and TRBJ2-1; 7 bases match TRBD2. The CDR3 spans 14 residues. The V segment lost 3 bases and the J segment 2 bases; nucleotides outside the gene matches: 4. Germline-derived CDR1 and CDR2 are SQVTM and ANQGSEA. CDR3 residues: CSVDGGRAYNEQFF. Written as DNA, the CDR3 is TGCAGCGTTGATGGAGGGAGGGCCTACAATGAGCAGTTCTTC.

The rearrangement uses TRBV2 and TRBJ1-2, with 9 nucleotides matching TRBD1. V was clipped by 1 base and J by 6 bases; unmatched bases: 9. Germline V gene lookup returns CDR1 SNHLY and CDR2 FYNNEI. The CDR3 length is 16 residues. The CDR3 DNA follows: TGTGCCAGCAGTGAAGTCCTACGGACAGGGGCGGATGGCTACACCTTC. Its protein product is CASSEVLRTGADGYTF.

The chain combines TRBV3-1 (or the pseudogene TRBV3-2) with TRBJ2-3; D remains ambiguous. The CDR3 covers 14 residues. Germline V gene data show CDR1 as LGHDT and CDR2 as YNNKEL (reference sequence). V shed 0 bases and J shed 8 bases, with 12 bases lying between them. The CDR3: CASSQEGPLGTQYF. The CDR3 DNA follows: TGTGCCAGCAGCCAAGAAGGGCCGCTGGGTACGCAGTATTTT.

The chain is built from TRBV19 and TRBJ2-5; a weak D match, TRBD2 (6 bases). The CDR3 length is 12 residues. Per the germline V gene, CDR1 is LNHDA and CDR2 is SQIVND (reference sequence). Trimming took 8 bases from V and 5 from J, leaving 12 bases between them. The CDR3 protein is CASSDAGETQYF. The CDR3 DNA reads as TGTGCCAGTTCAGACGCGGGGGAGACCCAGTACTTC. Based on the CDR3 plus reference TRBV19 and TRBJ2-5, the full variable domain is DGGITQSPKYLFRKEGQNVTLSCEQNLNHDAMYWYRQDPGQGLRLIYYSQIVNDFQKGDIAEGYSVSREKKESFPLTVTSAQKNPTAFYLCASSDAGETQYFGPGTRLLVL.

The rearrangement uses TRBV3-1 (or the pseudogene TRBV3-2) and TRBJ1-2; D is perhaps TRBD1 (5 bases). Germline CDR1 reads LGHDT; CDR2 reads YNNKEL (reference sequence). The CDR3 spans 13 residues. V was clipped by 1 base and J by 8 bases, with 11 bases between them. CDR3: CASSQVSGFGYTF. CDR3 sequence (DNA): TGTGCCAGCAGCCAAGTTTCAGGGTTCGGCTACACCTTC.

The V gene is TRBV28, the J gene TRBJ1-5; D not resolved. CDR1 is MDHEN, CDR2 SYDVKM, per germline. The CDR3 is made up of 15 amino acids. V lost 2 bases and J lost 2, with 10 bases in between. The CDR3 sequence is CASSLDGLRNQPQHF. DNA for the CDR3: TGTGCCAGCAGTTTAGACGGCTTGCGCAATCAGCCCCAGCATTTT.

This clone appeared a few times. The chain recombines TRBV7-9 with TRBJ1-2, with TRBD1 matching over 8 bases. V lost 4 bases, J lost 0 bases, and 7 bases stayed unmatched. Per the germline V gene, CDR1 is SEHNR and CDR2 is FQNEAQ (reference sequence). CDR3 size: 16 residues. The CDR3 region is CASSSWTGPSNYGYTF. The CDR3 DNA sequence: TGTGCCAGCAGCTCCTGGACAGGGCCTTCTAACTATGGCTACACCTTC.

This clone showed up just once. CDR3 sequence: CASSGTGKSETQYF. In DNA form, the CDR3 reads TGTGCCAGCAGTGGGACAGGAAAGTCGGAGACCCAGTACTTC. The V call is TRBV27, the J call TRBJ2-5; 8 nucleotides align to TRBD1. The junction had 7 bases not matched to a gene; V was cut back by 5 bases and J by 5 bases. Per germline, CDR1 MNHEY and CDR2 SMNVEV (reference sequence). The CDR3 spans 14 residues.

The chain joins TRBV18 to TRBJ1-4; a weak D match, TRBD1 (5 bases). Trimming removed 6 bases at V and 8 bases at J, with 19 bases between. This CDR3 contains 15 residues. Germline V gene data show CDR1 as KGHSH and CDR2 as LQKENI. CDR3 DNA sequence: TGTGCCAGCTCCCCCCAGGCGCAGGGAAACGAAAAACTGTTTTTT. Amino acid sequence: CASSPQAQGNEKLFF.

The chain uses TRBV5-4 and TRBJ2-1; possible D gene TRBD2, 7 bases. CDR1 is SGHNT and CDR2 is YYREEE in the germline V gene (reference sequence). The CDR3 loop spans 12 amino acids. V was pared by 7 bases and J by 6 bases, with 11 bases between. In DNA, the CDR3 is TGTGCCAGCGAGGGGGGGTTCAATGAGCAGTTCTTC. Amino acids: CASEGGFNEQFF.

The CDR3 here is CASSGTKGNQPQHF. The CDR3 DNA sequence: TGTGCCAGCAGTGGGACAAAGGGCAATCAGCCCCAGCATTTT. This chain uses TRBV27 with TRBJ1-5; tentatively, D is TRBD1 (6 bases). The germline V gene has CDR1 MNHEY and CDR2 SMNVEV (reference sequence). Trimming took 5 bases from V and 2 from J, leaving 10 bases between them. The CDR3 has 14 residues.

Remarks on this clone: The junction departs from germline at one end; a sequencing error may be responsible. The rearrangement joins TRBV5-1 to TRBJ2-5, with D unresolved. The CDR3 is 10 amino acids. Germline values: CDR1 SGHRS, CDR2 YFSETQ. This CDR3 reads CATSQGTQYF. The CDR3 coding sequence is TGCGCCACTTCCCAAGGGACCCAGTACTTC.

The rearrangement joins TRBV5-1 to TRBJ1-2; D gene unclear. The CDR3 is 14 amino acids. Germline CDR1 and CDR2: SGHRS and YFSETQ. V was cut by 8 bases and J by 0 bases, with 14 bases left in between. The CDR3 DNA sequence: TGCGCCAGTTCCGAAGAGAACTCTAACTATGGCTACACCTTC. This encodes CASSEENSNYGYTF.

The count of this clone is one. This chain connects TRBV2 to TRBJ2-7; D ambiguous. The germline V gene has CDR1 SNHLY and CDR2 FYNNEI. The V end lost 7 bases, the J end lost 0 bases, and 7 bases lay between the germline ends. This CDR3 is 12 amino acids long. Written as DNA, the CDR3 is TGTGCCAGCACCCAGAACTCCTACGAGCAGTACTTC. This codes for CASTQNSYEQYF. The variable domain in full, with the rest retrieved from reference TRBV2 and TRBJ2-7, is EPEVTQTPSHQVTQMGQEVILRCVPISNHLYFYWYRQILGQKVEFLVSFYNNEISEKSEIFDDQFSVERPDGSNFTLKIRSTKLEDSAMYFCASTQNSYEQYFGPGTRLTVT.

This clone was observed once. V and J are TRBV28 and TRBJ1-2; D possibly corresponds to TRBD1 (5 bases). The CDR3 covers 15 residues. The V and J ends lost 2 bases and 4 bases respectively, with 14 bases between them. CDR1 and CDR2 from the germline V gene are MDHEN and SYDVKM. The DNA for the CDR3 is TGTGCCAGCAGTTTAAGCGGGGGTCTCGCCTATGGCTACACCTTC. Translation: CASSLSGGLAYGYTF.

V usage is TRBV27 and J usage is TRBJ1-1; D might be TRBD1 (5 bases). This CDR3 region has 12 residues. Germline V gene data show CDR1 as MNHEY and CDR2 as SMNVEV (reference sequence). V was trimmed by 5 bases and J by 4 bases, leaving 8 bases between them. The CDR3 spells CASSQGGTEAFF. As DNA, the CDR3 is TGTGCCAGCAGTCAGGGTGGCACTGAAGCTTTCTTT.

The chain couples TRBV5-1 to TRBJ1-5; TRBD1 is a possible D gene (6 bases). The CDR3 extends over 15 amino acids. Per germline, CDR1 SGHRS and CDR2 YFSETQ. Trimming took 4 bases from V and 3 from J, leaving 14 bases between them. The CDR3 is CASSEDGQPNQPQHF. In nucleotides, the CDR3 is TGCGCCAGCAGCGAAGATGGACAGCCCAATCAGCCCCAGCATTTT.

This clone has a single count. This sequence joins TRBV28 and TRBJ1-1; D is perhaps TRBD1 (6 bases). The CDR3 runs to 14 residues. The V gene's germline CDR1 is MDHEN and CDR2 SYDVKM. V was trimmed by 5 bases and J by 1 base, leaving 11 bases between them. The CDR3 loop is CASSKRGGNTEAFF. The CDR3 coding sequence is TGTGCCAGCAGTAAGAGAGGGGGGAACACTGAAGCTTTCTTT.

This chain uses TRBV28 with TRBJ1-1; D ambiguous. The CDR3 has 12 amino acids. Trimming pared 3 bases from V and 2 bases from J, leaving 4 bases between. Per germline, CDR1 MDHEN and CDR2 SYDVKM. CDR3 sequence: CASSFRNTEAFF. As DNA, the CDR3 is TGTGCCAGCAGTTTCCGAAACACTGAAGCTTTCTTT. The full variable domain, its missing parts supplied by reference TRBV28 and TRBJ1-1, is DVKVTQSSRYLVKRTGEKVFLECVQDMDHENMFWYRQDPGLGLRLIYFSYDVKMKEKGDIPEGYSVSREKKERFSLILESASTNQTSMYLCASSFRNTEAFFGQGTRLTVV.

This clone was seen a single time. V gene TRBV28 combines with J gene TRBJ1-1, with a tentative D call TRBD1 (6 bases). V was shortened by 3 bases and J by 3 bases, with 14 bases between the two germline ends. CDR3 length: 15 amino acids. Germline V gene sequence: CDR1 MDHEN, CDR2 SYDVKM. CDR3 DNA sequence: TGTGCCAGCAGTTTCGGAACAGGGAAGGACACTGAAGCTTTCTTT. Protein sequence: CASSFGTGKDTEAFF.